This is a list of T cell receptor beta chains from one sample in a study of T cell responses to AZD1222 COVID-19 vaccine. The method was immunoSEQ multiplex PCR; TCRdb's version includes in-frame clones alone and lacks a portion of them. This sample has 150,000 to 200,000 clones, with around 92% found just once. Specimen: peripheral blood, collected on day 0 of AZD1222 vaccination. These receptors all come from an adult in good health. The CDR3 runs from the conserved cysteine through the conserved F or W. The D gene is left open where the match is weak. The size of a clone is reported for some rows only, either as once, few or many, or as a class for expanded clones.

clone_size j_call v_call d_call cdr3_aa cdr3_nt
NA TRBJ2-2 TRBV7-2 TRBD2 CASSSSGGGTGELFF TGTGCCAGCAGCTCCAGCGGGGGGGGAACCGGGGAGCTGTTTTTT
NA TRBJ1-1 TRBV6-6 TRBD1 CASVGQMNTEAFF TGTGCCAGCGTGGGACAGATGAACACTGAAGCTTTCTTT
NA TRBJ2-5 TRBV5-8 TRBD2 CASTLGLAGSETQYF TGTGCCAGCACCCTAGGACTAGCGGGATCAGAGACCCAGTACTTC
NA TRBJ2-7 TRBV12-5 NA CASGLVRYLSYEQYF TGTGCTAGTGGTTTGGTACGTTACCTCTCCTACGAGCAGTACTTC
NA TRBJ1-6 TRBV28 NA CASSDPGGSPLHF TGTGCCAGCAGTGATCCCGGCGGTTCACCCCTCCACTTT
few TRBJ1-5 TRBV6-6 TRBD1 CASRGQGGSQPQHF TGTGCCAGCAGGGGACAGGGAGGGAGCCAGCCCCAGCATTTT
NA TRBJ1-1 TRBV20-1 TRBD1 CSASGQGNKAFF TGCAGTGCTAGTGGACAGGGAAATAAAGCTTTCTTT
NA TRBJ2-7 TRBV9 TRBD2 CASSLAGVREQYF TGTGCCAGCAGTTTAGCGGGAGTACGGGAGCAGTACTTC
once TRBJ2-3 TRBV5-6 TRBD2 CATSRGAGAGTDTQYF TGTGCCACCTCCAGGGGAGCGGGAGCGGGCACAGATACGCAGTATTTT
NA TRBJ1-3 TRBV6-5 NA CASSFRQQSSGNTIYF TGTGCCAGCAGTTTTAGACAGCAGAGCTCTGGAAACACCATATATTTT
NA TRBJ2-7 TRBV7-2 TRBD1 CASSLYGLWGQGTYEQYF TGTGCCAGCAGCTTATATGGTCTCTGGGGACAGGGGACCTACGAGCAGTACTTC
NA TRBJ1-2 TRBV19 NA CASSTAAGTIYGYTF TGTGCCAGTAGTACGGCGGCAGGGACTATCTATGGCTACACCTTC
once TRBJ1-2 TRBV29-1 NA CSVEGGGRVRGYTF TGCAGCGTTGAAGGCGGAGGCAGGGTGCGAGGCTACACCTTC
NA TRBJ1-5 TRBV6-5 NA CASSWASPGNQPQHF TGTGCCAGCAGTTGGGCCTCGCCCGGCAATCAGCCCCAGCATTTT
NA TRBJ1-1 TRBV9 NA CASSVQPNTEAFF TGTGCCAGCAGCGTACAGCCCAACACTGAAGCTTTCTTT